Each of the 24 T cell receptor beta chains below was sequenced from the same sample in a study of cytomegalovirus exposure and HLA in healthy donors (dated by TCRdb to the late 2010s). The library was produced with the immunoSEQ multiplex PCR assay. The multiplex PCR relied on a mix of 60 forward primers for TCR Vbeta segments and 13 reverse primers for TCR Jbeta segments. As stored in TCRdb, this immuneACCESS dataset retains in-frame rearrangements with V and J assigned. A fraction of the clones does not appear; measured against another copy, unresolved V genes explain less than half of the discrepancy, and the remainder lacks a known reason. In this sample's table one finds approximately 140,000 clones. The ten largest make up less than 3.5% of the sample. Material for sequencing was PBMCs. Source of these receptors: a man aged 35 to 55 in good health and CMV-seronegative.

V gene TRBV4-3 combines with J gene TRBJ1-1, with TRBD1 as a possible D gene (5 bases). Germline CDR1 LGHNA, CDR2 YSLEER. V lost 0 bases and J 4 bases, leaving 12 bases between the germline ends. The CDR3 is 15 residues long. This chain's CDR3 is CASSQDWRGSTEAFF. The CDR3 nucleotides read TGCGCCAGCAGCCAAGATTGGAGGGGCAGCACTGAAGCTTTCTTT.

The chain recombines TRBV5-5 with TRBJ1-1, with D unclear. Trimming pared 4 bases from V and 3 bases from J, leaving 4 bases between. The germline V gene encodes CDR1 SGHKS and CDR2 YYEKEE (reference sequence). CDR3 length: 11 amino acids. CDR3 protein: CASSRDTEAFF. The CDR3 DNA sequence: TGTGCCAGCAGCCGGGACACTGAAGCTTTCTTT.

The rearrangement uses TRBV7-6 and TRBJ1-3; D gene uncertain. The germline V and J ends were trimmed by 4 bases and 4 bases, with 17 bases remaining between them. In germline, CDR1 is SGHVS, CDR2 FNYEAQ. The CDR3 is 16 amino acids. DNA of the CDR3: TGTGCCAGCAGCTACGGGGATTCCCACGGGGGAAACACCATATATTTT. Residues: CASSYGDSHGGNTIYF.

The genes are TRBV18 and TRBJ2-2; 8 nucleotides agree with TRBD1. Germline assignment: CDR1 KGHSH and CDR2 LQKENI. V was clipped by 5 bases and J by 4 bases; unmatched bases: 3. This CDR3 is built from 14 residues. Here the CDR3 DNA reads TGTGCCAGCTCATGGACAGGGACCACCGGGGAGCTGTTTTTT. The encoded protein is CASSWTGTTGELFF.

J is TRBJ2-6 and V is TRBV2; TRBD1 aligns across 9 bases. J was trimmed by 1 base and V by 6 bases; bases with no gene match: 7. This CDR3 spans 17 amino acids. The V gene's germline CDR1 is SNHLY and CDR2 FYNNEI. The CDR3 loop reads CASSKDRGGSGANVLTF. CDR3 bases: TGTGCCAGCAGCAAGGACAGGGGCGGGTCTGGGGCCAACGTCCTGACTTTC.

The chain carries TRBV10-3 and TRBJ2-7, with 13 bases fitting TRBD2. Germline V gives CDR1 ENHRY, CDR2 SYGVKD. Trimming at V came to 4 bases and at J to 4 bases, leaving 4 bases not matched to a gene. This CDR3 is built from 15 residues. The CDR3 region is CAISATSGGQYEQYF. The CDR3 nucleotides are TGTGCCATCAGTGCGACTAGCGGGGGGCAGTACGAGCAGTACTTC.

V usage is TRBV5-1 and J usage is TRBJ1-6; D is undetermined. Trimming pared 4 bases from V and 5 bases from J, leaving 4 bases between. CDR1 and CDR2 from the germline V gene are SGHRS and YFSETQ. The CDR3 contains 12 residues. CDR3: CASSLNNSPLHF. The CDR3 nucleotides are TGCGCCAGCAGCCTTAATAATTCACCCCTCCACTTT.

The CDR3: CASSHLVTGTKNIQYF. CDR3 coding DNA: TGCGCCAGCAGCCATCTAGTGACCGGGACAAAAAACATTCAGTACTTC. The J gene is TRBJ2-4, the V gene TRBV4-3, with D perhaps matching TRBD1 (6 bases). Germline values: CDR1 LGHNA, CDR2 YSLEER. Trimming removed 3 bases at V and 4 bases at J, with 16 bases between. This CDR3 spans 16 amino acids.

The gene calls are TRBV19 and TRBJ1-2; D is undetermined. Germline loops: CDR1 LNHDA, CDR2 SQIVND (reference sequence). The CDR3 runs 14 residues. Trimming removed 3 bases from V and 3 bases from J, with 11 bases in between. The CDR3 spells CASSIAAGYYGYTF. As DNA, the CDR3 is TGTGCCAGTAGTATTGCGGCCGGCTACTATGGCTACACCTTC.

This chain uses TRBV13 with TRBJ2-3; 8 bases map to TRBD2. The V gene's germline CDR1 is PRHDT and CDR2 FYEKMQ (reference sequence). The CDR3 sequence is 14 residues long. J was trimmed by 5 bases and V by 3 bases; bases with no gene match: 4. CDR3 DNA: TGTGCCAGCAGCTTGGGACTAGGTGTAGATACGCAGTATTTT. This encodes CASSLGLGVDTQYF.

This chain links TRBV2 with TRBJ1-1, with 7 bases lining up with TRBD1. Germline V lookup: CDR1 SNHLY, CDR2 FYNNEI. Trimming took 5 bases from V and 1 from J; bases not matched to a gene: 4. The CDR3 is 14 residues long. CDR3 in amino acids: CASSTGVGNTEAFF. DNA for the CDR3: TGTGCCAGCAGTACAGGGGTGGGGAACACTGAAGCTTTCTTT.

This chain joins TRBV20-1 and TRBJ2-1; TRBD1 might be the D (5 bases). The V gene's germline CDR1 is DFQATT and CDR2 SNEGSKA (reference sequence). The CDR3 runs to 11 residues. Between the trimmed V and J ends, which lost 6 bases and 10 bases, there was a span of 13 bases. The CDR3 sequence is CSAHGHFEQFF. Here the CDR3 DNA reads TGCAGTGCCCATGGACATTTCGAGCAGTTCTTC.

The genes are TRBV11-3 and TRBJ2-1; no reliable D call. The V end lost 5 bases, the J end lost 4 bases, and 9 bases lay between the germline ends. In germline, CDR1 is SGHNT, CDR2 YENEEA. The CDR3 totals 13 residues. CDR3 sequence (DNA): TGTGCCAGCAGCCCCGGTCCATACAATGAGCAGTTCTTC. As protein: CASSPGPYNEQFF.

The rearrangement uses TRBV6-5 and TRBJ1-1, with a tentative D call TRBD1 (6 bases). The germline V gene has CDR1 MNHEY and CDR2 SVGAGI. The CDR3 covers 14 residues. Trimming pared 0 bases from V and 7 bases from J, leaving 12 bases between. In DNA form, the CDR3 reads TGTGCCAGCAGTTACTCAGGGACACGGGGTGAAGCTTTCTTT. Its translation is CASSYSGTRGEAFF.

This chain links TRBV27 with TRBJ2-5; possibly TRBD2 for D (5 bases). Germline V gives CDR1 MNHEY, CDR2 SMNVEV (reference sequence). The ends were cut back, 0 bases at V and 4 bases at J, with 15 bases in the middle. The CDR3 length is 16 residues. DNA for the CDR3: TGTGCCAGCAGTTTATCGTGGGCAGCGGCAGGAGAGACCCAGTACTTC. Translation gives CASSLSWAAAGETQYF.

The V call is TRBV29-1, the J call TRBJ2-1; the match to TRBD1 covers 7 bases. J lost 5 bases, V lost 7 bases, and 8 bases had no gene match. The germline V gene encodes CDR1 SQVTM and CDR2 ANQGSEA. The CDR3 is made up of 13 amino acids. In DNA, the CDR3 is TGCAGCGCGTCGGGACAGCTAAACAATGAGCAGTTCTTC. Encoded protein: CSASGQLNNEQFF.

This chain joins TRBV7-9 and TRBJ2-3; 12 bases align to TRBD1. CDR3 length: 15 amino acids. Germline assignment: CDR1 SEHNR and CDR2 FQNEAQ (reference sequence). The trim removed 1 base at V and 6 bases at J, leaving 2 bases unmatched. Here the CDR3 reads CASSLGDRGPDTQYF. In DNA, the CDR3 is TGTGCCAGCAGCTTAGGGGACAGGGGGCCGGATACGCAGTATTTT.

The rearrangement uses TRBV6-1 and TRBJ2-2; D may be TRBD2 (6 bases). CDR1 is MNHNS, CDR2 SASEGT, per germline. This CDR3 is 16 amino acids long. V was clipped by 6 bases and J by 6 bases, with 20 bases between them. The CDR3 loop is CASSELRPGGAGELFF. Written as DNA, the CDR3 is TGTGCCAGCAGCGAACTGAGACCAGGAGGGGCCGGGGAGCTGTTTTTT.

The V call is TRBV6-5, the J call TRBJ2-3; 12 bases fit TRBD2. After removal of 5 bases from V and 4 bases from J, the junction contained 4 bases not matched to a gene. This CDR3 has 15 residues. Per the germline V gene, CDR1 is MNHEY and CDR2 is SVGAGI. This CDR3 reads CASSMTSGGPDTQYF. The CDR3 region has the DNA TGTGCCAGCAGTATGACTAGCGGGGGTCCAGATACGCAGTATTTT.

The chain links TRBV19 to TRBJ2-5, with TRBD2 matching 14 bases. J was trimmed by 4 bases and V by 4 bases; bases with no gene match: 8. The germline V gene encodes CDR1 LNHDA and CDR2 SQIVND (reference sequence). CDR3 length equals 17 residues. The chain's CDR3 is CASSKTSGGVLGETQYF. CDR3 DNA: TGTGCCAGTAGTAAGACTAGCGGGGGGGTTCTGGGAGAGACCCAGTACTTC.

The J gene is TRBJ2-2, the V gene TRBV7-3, with TRBD2 matching over 11 bases. The CDR3 sequence is 16 residues long. Looked up from germline, CDR1 is SGHTA and CDR2 is FQGTGA. CDR3 sequence: CATALAGDLYTGELFF. CDR3 bases: TGTGCTACCGCACTAGCGGGGGACCTTTACACCGGGGAGCTGTTTTTT.

This chain links TRBV5-1 with TRBJ2-5; 12 nucleotides agree with TRBD2. The V gene's germline CDR1 is SGHRS and CDR2 YFSETQ. This CDR3 is built from 17 residues. Trimming took 0 bases from V and 5 from J; bases not matched to a gene: 8. This CDR3 is CASSLEPSGGAGETQYF. The CDR3 DNA is TGCGCCAGCAGCTTGGAACCTAGCGGGGGGGCCGGTGAGACCCAGTACTTC.

J is TRBJ1-5 and V is TRBV19; 8 nucleotides match TRBD1. The CDR3 has 13 amino acids. V was pared by 8 bases and J by 3 bases, with 3 bases of the junction left unmatched. Germline V lookup: CDR1 LNHDA, CDR2 SQIVND (reference sequence). The chain's CDR3 is CASGTGFNQPQHF. The CDR3 nucleotides are TGTGCCAGTGGGACAGGCTTCAATCAGCCCCAGCATTTT.

The chain recombines TRBV27 with TRBJ1-6; the match to TRBD1 covers 7 bases. Germline assignment: CDR1 MNHEY and CDR2 SMNVEV (reference sequence). Trimming removed 6 bases from V and 9 bases from J; junction bases left unmatched: 8. This CDR3 region has 14 residues. For the CDR3, the DNA is TGTGCCAGCAGCTGGACAGGCGGATCTTCACCCCTCCACTTT. Amino acid sequence: CASSWTGGSSPLHF.